This entry concerns a single T cell receptor beta chain. Its antigen is not identified. Germline CDR1 is KGHSH and CDR2 is LQKENI. The CDR3 runs 13 residues. Trimming cost V 5 bases and J 1 base, with 8 bases left between them. This entry comes from a study of OX40 agonist ivuxolimab in advanced cancers. Study-level information: Earlier anti-PD-1, anti-PD-L1 or anti-CTLA-4 therapy was permitted; about 38% had received some. Study-wide findings and caveats: Expanded clones were, on average, more numerous in CD8+ T cells than in CD4+.

Profiled with immunoSEQ multiplex PCR; TCRdb holds only in-frame clones, not every one. The sample consists of fewer than 100,000 clones, approximately 91% of them appearing once. This specimen was CD4+ or CD8+ T cells sorted from blood, taken in a trial of the OX40 agonist ivuxolimab. The TCR sequence derives from an adult with an advanced solid tumor such as melanoma, head and neck, liver or kidney cancer. The gene calls are TRBV18 and TRBJ1-1, with TRBD1 as a possible D gene (6 bases). DNA for the CDR3: TGTGCCAGCTCATGGGGGGCGAACACTGAAGCTTTCTTT. Amino acids: CASSWGANTEAFF. The full variable domain, in which reference TRBV18 and TRBJ1-1 provide the parts outside the CDR3, is NAGVMQNPRHLVRRRGQEARLRCSPMKGHSHVYWYRQLPEEGLKFMVYLQKENIIDESGMPKERFSAEFPKEGPSILRIQQVVRGDSAAYFCASSWGANTEAFFGQGTRLTVV.